This record concerns one TCR beta chain sequence. The data were produced by immunoSEQ multiplex PCR, yet TCRdb's version contains in-frame clones alone and is incomplete. This sample carries around 97,000 clones, around 82% of them seen once, and the ten largest clones take 13%. This record comes from a study of blood T cell repertoires in COVID-19. On the study more broadly: Spain, Italy and the United States supplied samples that represented acute and convalescent COVID-19.

This CDR3 comprises 15 residues. CDR1 and CDR2 (germline): SGHDN, FVKESK. V shed 4 bases, J shed 3 bases, and the junction held 8 bases outside the gene matches. The gene calls are TRBV14 and TRBJ2-7, with TRBD1 matching 8 bases. The receptor was derived from a human donor in a cohort sampled during active or convalescent COVID-19. Sequenced material: peripheral blood. Here the CDR3 reads CASSLPGTGSYEQYF. CDR3 nucleotide sequence: TGTGCCAGCAGCCTGCCCGGGACAGGTAGCTACGAGCAGTACTTC.